One and the same sample provided the 30 T cell receptor beta chains below, sequenced in a study of blood T cell repertoires in COVID-19. The data were produced by immunoSEQ multiplex PCR, yet TCRdb's version contains in-frame clones alone and is incomplete. The data contain some 97,000 clones, roughly 90% of them singletons. Sequencing was carried out using peripheral blood. These receptors came from a man in his fifties or sixties with acute or convalescent COVID-19.

This chain uses TRBV5-1 with TRBJ2-3, with 9 positions matching TRBD2. V gave up 0 bases and J gave up 6 bases; unmatched junction bases: 5. The CDR3 runs to 15 residues. Looked up from germline, CDR1 is SGHRS and CDR2 is YFSETQ. The CDR3 loop is CASSLAGTSRDTQYF. In nucleotides, the CDR3 is TGCGCCAGCAGCTTGGCCGGGACTAGCAGGGATACGCAGTATTTT.

The chain has TRBV6-5 and TRBJ1-6, with TRBD1 matching 7 bases. This CDR3 has 15 residues. Germline CDR1 MNHEY, CDR2 SVGAGI. V trimming: 5 bases; J trimming: 8 bases; junction bases outside the gene matches: 9. The CDR3 is CASSPRQGGHSPLHF. DNA of the CDR3: TGTGCCAGCAGTCCCCGACAGGGCGGTCATTCACCCCTCCACTTT.

The V call is TRBV10-1, the J call TRBJ2-1, with TRBD2 identical over 11 bases. The CDR3 runs to 14 residues. The J segment lost 6 bases and the V segment lost 6 bases, leaving 4 bases of the junction unmatched. The V gene's germline CDR1 is WNHNN and CDR2 SYGVQD (reference sequence). CDR3 in DNA: TGCGCCAGCAGCAGTAGCGGGAGGGCCAATGAGCAGTTCTTC. Amino acid sequence: CASSSSGRANEQFF.

This chain's CDR3 is CASSIELAGAKNIQYF. CDR3 DNA: TGTGCCAGTAGTATCGAACTAGCGGGAGCCAAAAACATTCAGTACTTC. This chain joins TRBV19 and TRBJ2-4; 9 nucleotides align to TRBD2. This CDR3 has 16 amino acids. Germline V gene data show CDR1 as LNHDA and CDR2 as SQIVND (reference sequence). With 3 bases clipped from V and 0 bases from J, the junction kept 3 bases outside the gene matches.

V and J are TRBV7-8 and TRBJ1-5; the D is unclear. The V end lost 7 bases, the J end lost 10 bases, and 23 bases lay between the germline ends. Germline V lookup: CDR1 SGHVS, CDR2 FQNEAQ. This CDR3 spans 15 amino acids. The CDR3 loop reads CASTSSTLKQQPQHF. DNA of the CDR3: TGTGCCAGCACGTCGTCGACGCTAAAACAGCAACCCCAGCATTTT.

This chain uses TRBV6-4 with TRBJ2-1; possible D gene TRBD1, 6 bases. CDR3 length equals 15 residues. Trimming removed 6 bases from V and 8 bases from J, with 20 bases in between. Germline CDR1 and CDR2: MRHNA and SNTAGT. The DNA of the CDR3 is TGTGCCAGCAGCCCGGAGGCAGGGGCAAGGTATGAGCAGTTCTTC. Translating gives CASSPEAGARYEQFF.

This clone was seen a single time. J is TRBJ1-2 and V is TRBV3-1 (or the pseudogene TRBV3-2), with a possible D match to TRBD1 (5 bases). Germline CDR1 LGHDT, CDR2 YNNKEL (reference sequence). CDR3 length: 12 amino acids. V gave up 8 bases and J gave up 4 bases, with 11 bases separating them. The CDR3 sequence: CASGQRFYGYTF. The DNA for the CDR3 is TGTGCCAGCGGACAAAGATTCTATGGCTACACCTTC.

This rearrangement joins TRBV24-1 to TRBJ2-2; weak D call: TRBD2 (6 bases). This CDR3 is 14 amino acids long. Germline CDR1 reads KGHDR; CDR2 reads SFDVKD. V dropped 3 bases and J dropped 5 bases, with 9 bases sitting between them. CDR3 DNA sequence: TGTGCCACCAGTGATAGCGGAGGGACCGGGGAGCTGTTTTTT. It yields the protein CATSDSGGTGELFF.

As regards this clone: The same CDR3 is also encoded by other DNA sequences in this sample. The CDR3 coding sequence is TGTGCCAGTAGTATAGGAGGGTCCTCTGGAAACACCATATATTTT. Encoded protein: CASSIGGSSGNTIYF. The rearrangement joins TRBV19 to TRBJ1-3; no reliable D call. This CDR3 is 15 amino acids long. Trimming left V 1 base short and J 0 bases short, with 7 bases between. CDR1 LNHDA and CDR2 SQIVND come from the germline V gene (reference sequence).

This clone was seen just once. The J gene is TRBJ2-2, the V gene TRBV19; perhaps TRBD1 as D (6 bases). The CDR3 consists of 16 residues. Germline V gene sequence: CDR1 LNHDA, CDR2 SQIVND (reference sequence). The V end was cut by 1 base, the J end by 1 base, with 10 bases between. Here the CDR3 DNA reads TGTGCCAGTAGTATAGTCAGGGGTGGGAACACCGGGGAGCTGTTTTTT. This translates into CASSIVRGGNTGELFF.

This clone was seen just once. This chain uses TRBV11-3 with TRBJ1-6, with D hard to call. The length of the CDR3 is 14 residues. Germline lookup yields CDR1 SGHNT and CDR2 YENEEA. Between the trimmed V and J ends, which lost 5 bases and 6 bases, there was a span of 11 bases. CDR3 DNA sequence: TGTGCCAGCAGCGCGGCAGCGGGTAATTCACCCCTCCACTTT. Residues: CASSAAAGNSPLHF.

CDR3 sequence (DNA): TGTGCCAGCAGTGAAGTTAGAGGAGATCAGCCCCAGCATTTT. Translation: CASSEVRGDQPQHF. This chain uses TRBV2 with TRBJ1-5; D remains unclear. CDR3 size: 14 residues. Trimming shortened V by 1 base and J by 5 bases, and 9 bases separated the two germline ends. The V gene's germline CDR1 is SNHLY and CDR2 FYNNEI.

This sequence joins TRBV3-1 (or the pseudogene TRBV3-2) and TRBJ1-1, with D hard to call. V was shortened by 3 bases and J by 6 bases, with 23 bases between the two germline ends. The germline V gene has CDR1 LGHDT and CDR2 YNNKEL (reference sequence). This CDR3 is 17 amino acids long. The CDR3 here is CASSHNYAPLQYAEAFF. CDR3 DNA sequence: TGTGCCAGCAGCCATAATTACGCGCCTCTTCAATACGCTGAAGCTTTCTTT.

The CDR3 coding sequence is TGCGCCAGCAGCGATTGGAGTAAAACAGATACGCAGTATTTT. This translates into CASSDWSKTDTQYF. V and J are TRBV5-1 and TRBJ2-3; D unresolved. Trimming removed 4 bases at V and 3 bases at J, with 12 bases between. The CDR3 has 14 residues. Germline lookup yields CDR1 SGHRS and CDR2 YFSETQ.

The chain recombines TRBV2 with TRBJ1-2, with 8 bases aligning to TRBD1. Looked up from germline, CDR1 is SNHLY and CDR2 is FYNNEI. Trimming removed 10 bases from V and 4 bases from J; junction bases left unmatched: 8. CDR3 length: 13 residues. In DNA form, the CDR3 reads TGTGCCATGAGGACCGGGACAGGCTATGGCTACACCTTC. Residues: CAMRTGTGYGYTF.

The chain recombines TRBV10-3 with TRBJ2-2; D is unclear. The CDR3 spans 15 residues. Germline lookup yields CDR1 ENHRY and CDR2 SYGVKD. Trimming pared 0 bases from V and 10 bases from J, leaving 15 bases between. The CDR3 region has the DNA TGTGCCATCAGTGAGTCTGGCAGGTTACTCAAGGAGCTGTTTTTT. Its translation: CAISESGRLLKELFF.

This chain uses TRBV19 with TRBJ1-6; 8 bases match TRBD1. Germline trimming cut 5 bases from V and 7 bases from J; bases unmatched to any gene: 7. The CDR3 runs 15 residues. Germline V gene lookup returns CDR1 LNHDA and CDR2 SQIVND (reference sequence). CDR3 DNA sequence: TGTGCCAGTAGTGGGCCTGGGACAGGAAATTCACCCCTCCACTTT. This encodes CASSGPGTGNSPLHF.

V gene TRBV28 combines with J gene TRBJ1-6, with 7 positions matching TRBD1. There are 15 residues in the CDR3. Germline lookup yields CDR1 MDHEN and CDR2 SYDVKM. The V gene end was trimmed by 8 bases and the J gene end by 5 bases; junction bases not matched to a gene: 9. CDR3 region: CASHRDRRDNSPLHF. DNA of the CDR3: TGTGCCAGCCACCGGGACAGAAGAGATAATTCACCCCTCCACTTT.

The chain combines TRBV3-1 (or the pseudogene TRBV3-2) with TRBJ2-1; TRBD2 aligns across 7 bases. Trimming cost V 4 bases and J 4 bases; bases outside gene matches: 7. CDR3 size: 15 residues. Germline V gene lookup returns CDR1 LGHDT and CDR2 YNNKEL (reference sequence). The DNA for the CDR3 is TGTGCCAGCAGCCCTTCAGCGGGACCTTACAATGAGCAGTTCTTC. Amino acid sequence: CASSPSAGPYNEQFF.

The chain has TRBV24-1 and TRBJ2-1, with 11 nucleotides matching TRBD2. The junction had 4 bases not matched to a gene; V was cut back by 8 bases and J by 5 bases. CDR3 size: 14 residues. Germline V lookup: CDR1 KGHDR, CDR2 SFDVKD. This CDR3 is CATTGTSGHNEQFF. The CDR3 bases are TGTGCCACCACCGGGACTAGCGGACACAATGAGCAGTTCTTC.

The J gene is TRBJ2-4, the V gene TRBV28; 9 nucleotides line up with TRBD1. J lost 8 bases, V lost 2 bases, and 4 bases had no gene match. Per the germline V gene, CDR1 is MDHEN and CDR2 is SYDVKM. The CDR3 runs to 14 residues. The CDR3 DNA is TGTGCCAGCAGTTTAGGGACAGGGTCGGACATTCAGTACTTC. This sequence encodes CASSLGTGSDIQYF.

The chain combines TRBV30 with TRBJ1-1, with D maybe TRBD1 (6 bases). V shed 3 bases and J shed 0 bases, with 11 bases lying between them. Germline V gene lookup returns CDR1 GTSNPN and CDR2 SVGIG (reference sequence). The CDR3 is 14 residues long. DNA of the CDR3: TGTGCCTGGAGCCGCAGGGGTTTGAACACTGAAGCTTTCTTT. It encodes CAWSRRGLNTEAFF.

V is TRBV16 and J is TRBJ1-2, with 7 nucleotides matching TRBD1. J was trimmed by 4 bases and V by 1 base; bases with no gene match: 6. Germline V gene sequence: CDR1 KGHSY, CDR2 FQNENV. The CDR3 extends over 15 amino acids. CDR3 residues: CASSQWRDRAYGYTF. CDR3 DNA: TGTGCCAGCAGCCAATGGCGGGACAGAGCCTATGGCTACACCTTC.

The CDR3 sequence is CASKRRQGTPNYGYTF. The CDR3 coding sequence is TGTGCCAGCAAACGGAGGCAGGGGACCCCCAACTATGGCTACACCTTC. The chain employs TRBV27 and TRBJ1-2; a possible D gene is TRBD1 (6 bases). The CDR3 is 16 residues long. Germline V gene data show CDR1 as MNHEY and CDR2 as SMNVEV (reference sequence). Trimming shortened V by 7 bases and J by 2 bases, and 20 bases separated the two germline ends.

The chain uses TRBV29-1 and TRBJ2-1, with D tentatively TRBD2 (6 bases). Germline assignment: CDR1 SQVTM and CDR2 ANQGSEA. The CDR3 covers 12 residues. The ends were cut back, 4 bases at V and 8 bases at J, with 12 bases in the middle. CDR3 DNA: TGCAGCGTTGCACCCGGGGGTGATGAGCAGTTCTTC. Its protein product is CSVAPGGDEQFF.

V gene TRBV11-2 combines with J gene TRBJ2-6, with 9 positions matching TRBD1. The CDR3 has 17 amino acids. The ends lost 2 bases at V and 2 bases at J; junction bases unmatched: 4. In germline, CDR1 is SGHAT, CDR2 FQNNGV. The DNA for the CDR3 is TGTGCCAGCAGCTTACCCGGGACAGGGCCTGGGGCCAACGTCCTGACTTTC. It codes for CASSLPGTGPGANVLTF.

The chain carries TRBV9 and TRBJ2-1, with D perhaps matching TRBD2 (6 bases). The V end was cut by 4 bases, the J end by 8 bases, with 19 bases between. This CDR3 region has 15 residues. Germline loops: CDR1 SGDLS, CDR2 YYNGEE. The CDR3 nucleotides are TGTGCCAGCAGCCCCGGAGGGAGCCCTTGGGATGAGCAGTTCTTC. It specifies CASSPGGSPWDEQFF.

The rearrangement joins TRBV30 to TRBJ2-2; 8 bases agree with TRBD2. The CDR3 is 15 residues long. J gave up 7 bases and V 0 bases, and 7 bases lay outside the gene matches. Germline lookup yields CDR1 GTSNPN and CDR2 SVGIG (reference sequence). CDR3 DNA: TGTGCCTGGAGTGTAATAGCGGGGAGGGGCGGGGAGCTGTTTTTT. Amino acid sequence: CAWSVIAGRGGELFF.

V usage is TRBV14 and J usage is TRBJ1-1; 7 bases are a match to TRBD1. The ends lost 1 base at V and 3 bases at J; junction bases unmatched: 8. The CDR3 consists of 16 residues. Per germline, CDR1 SGHDN and CDR2 FVKESK. The DNA of the CDR3 is TGTGCCAGCAGCCAAGGGTTGAGGGGGCGCGACACTGAAGCTTTCTTT. The encoded protein is CASSQGLRGRDTEAFF.

The chain combines TRBV18 with TRBJ2-1, with 11 bases that match TRBD1. Germline V gives CDR1 KGHSH, CDR2 LQKENI. The CDR3 consists of 16 residues. J was trimmed by 8 bases and V by 6 bases; bases with no gene match: 12. CDR3 sequence reads: CASSPVGTGGSDEQFF. For the CDR3, the DNA is TGTGCCAGCTCCCCGGTGGGGACAGGGGGTTCTGATGAGCAGTTCTTC.